This TCR beta chain originates from a study of cytomegalovirus exposure and HLA in healthy donors. Study results and limitations: It was only CMV serostatus that was available as immune exposure information.

Concerning this clone itself: The antigen is undetermined.

PCR used 60 Vbeta primers and 13 Jbeta primers. In the source study's methods: Approximately 12 million of the approximately 80 million unique TCR beta chains counted in a later analysis were shared. Clones were sequenced by immunoSEQ multiplex PCR, and TCRdb holds only the in-frame ones, with some missing. From that table come the V and J calls and clone size; the DNA was used to work out D and trimming. This table has under 95,000 clones, around three quarters appearing once. V dropped 0 bases and J dropped 7 bases, with 11 bases sitting between them. The CDR3 runs 13 residues. The germline V gene encodes CDR1 SGHRS and CDR2 YFSETQ.

The receptor was derived from a male donor in good health and CMV-seronegative. The chain couples TRBV5-1 to TRBJ2-7, with D possibly TRBD2 on 5 matching bases. What was sequenced was PBMCs. Here the CDR3 reads CASSLGEGAEQYF. The CDR3 DNA follows: TGCGCCAGCAGCTTGGGTGAGGGTGCGGAGCAGTACTTC.